The present entry profiles one TCR beta chain with its context. No antigen is known for it. Germline V gene data show CDR1 as SGDLS and CDR2 as YYNGEE. This CDR3 spans 16 amino acids. V lost 4 bases, J lost 7 bases, and 11 bases stayed unmatched. The TCR library protocol was used to attach unique molecular identifiers. These identifiers were attached to individual cDNA molecules. Each CDR3 protein is one row after TCRdb ran MiXCR on the 5' RACE reads. The data contain tens of thousands of distinct CDR3 sequences, over 10% of them singletons. The entry originates in a study of early T cells in non-severe SARS-CoV-2 infection. Whole-study context: The sequenced material was bulk RNA from unsorted whole blood, and its chains were unpaired. Findings and limits, study-wide: VDJdb-based matching was biased toward anti-spike CD8 responses and missed private and CD4 specificities.

The J gene is TRBJ2-1, the V gene TRBV9, with 10 bases that match TRBD2. The sequence came from an adult who was a healthcare worker with PCR-confirmed SARS-CoV-2 infection or an uninfected control (not recorded which). Sequences were derived from whole blood, sampled at baseline. The CDR3: CASSSLAGVSGNEQFF. The CDR3 nucleotides are TGTGCCAGCAGCTCCCTAGCGGGAGTGTCGGGTAATGAGCAGTTCTTC.